These 12 T cell receptor beta chains came from one sample sequenced in a study of identical twins. One entry per CDR3 protein results from TCRdb running MiXCR on the 5' RACE reads. Altogether around 1.7 million distinct CDR3 sequences are present, roughly 35% being singletons, with the ten largest covering approximately 0.29%. Material: cord blood. These TCRs come from a newborn girl in good health.

The V and J genes are TRBV2 and TRBJ2-1; D call uncertain. V was shortened by 6 bases and J by 2 bases, with 8 bases between the two germline ends. The CDR3 contains 13 residues. CDR1 is SNHLY, CDR2 FYNNEI, per germline. CDR3 nucleotide sequence: TGTGCCAGCAGGTATCTAGCCTACAATGAGCAGTTCTTC. Its translation is CASRYLAYNEQFF.

This clonotype was seen only a few times. It may be a read error: a sequence one base away is much more abundant. The V gene is TRBV27, the J gene TRBJ2-1; the match to TRBD1 covers 10 bases. The germline V gene encodes CDR1 MNHEY and CDR2 SMNVEV (reference sequence). V shed 2 bases, J shed 6 bases, and the junction held 4 bases outside the gene matches. This CDR3 has 15 amino acids. As DNA, the CDR3 is TGTGCCAGCAGTTTACCCCGGACAGGGGGCAATGAGCAGTTCTTC. This sequence encodes CASSLPRTGGNEQFF.

This clonotype was recorded a few times. The chain carries TRBV28 and TRBJ2-1; possible D gene TRBD1, 6 bases. In germline, CDR1 is MDHEN, CDR2 SYDVKM. This CDR3 is 18 amino acids long. Trimming cost V 5 bases and J 0 bases, with 20 bases left between them. The CDR3 DNA reads TGTGCCAGCAGTCTACCGGACAGTATAGGTTACTCCTACAATGAGCAGTTCTTC. It codes for CASSLPDSIGYSYNEQFF.

Comments on this clonotype: Its ends do not fully match the called genes, so a read error is possible. The rearrangement links TRBV28 to TRBJ2-7; D not resolved. The germline V gene encodes CDR1 MDHEN and CDR2 SYDVKM. CDR3 length: 14 amino acids. CDR3 region: CACSPLVDSYEQYF. Written as DNA, the CDR3 is TGTGCCTGCAGTCCGCTGGTTGACTCCTACGAGCAGTACTTC.

As regards this clonotype: One end of the junction fails to match germline, which may point to a read error. The chain links TRBV5-1 to TRBJ1-2; the D gene is possibly TRBD1 (5 bases). Germline loops: CDR1 SGHRS, CDR2 YFSETQ. The CDR3 extends over 14 amino acids. The CDR3 DNA is TGCGCCGGCAGCCCGGGACCGAGAAACTATGGCTACACCTTC. Protein product: CAGSPGPRNYGYTF.

The chain employs TRBV29-1 and TRBJ2-5, with TRBD2 matching over 9 bases. With 7 bases clipped from V and 2 bases from J, the junction kept 8 bases outside the gene matches. Germline V gene data show CDR1 as SQVTM and CDR2 as ANQGSEA. The length of the CDR3 is 14 residues. Written as DNA, the CDR3 is TGCAGCGCCGCTCCGGGACTAGCACAAGAGACCCAGTACTTC. This codes for CSAAPGLAQETQYF.

The chain carries TRBV21-1 and TRBJ1-6; the listed D gene, TRBD1, was not tested against the DNA. TRBV21-1 counts as a pseudogene. This CDR3 comprises 15 residues. The DNA of the CDR3 is TGTGCCAGCAGCAAAGGGGACAGGGATAATTCACCCCTCCACTTT. Encoded protein: CASSKGDRDNSPLHF.

This clonotype was seen a few times. The chain recombines TRBV20-1 with TRBJ2-1; 9 bases map to TRBD2. The junction had 11 bases not matched to a gene; V was cut back by 3 bases and J by 8 bases. Germline V gene sequence: CDR1 DFQATT, CDR2 SNEGSKA (reference sequence). This CDR3 region has 15 residues. DNA for the CDR3: TGCAGTGCTAGCCCGGCTAGCGGGGTGCTGGATGAGCAGTTCTTC. Its translation: CSASPASGVLDEQFF.

This clonotype turned up a few times. The chain carries TRBV20-1 and TRBJ2-2; D gene unclear. V lost 6 bases and J lost 6, with 26 bases in between. CDR1 and CDR2 (germline): DFQATT, SNEGSKA (reference sequence). The CDR3 extends over 17 amino acids. The CDR3 is CSARPWTTFTIAGELFF. In DNA form, the CDR3 reads TGCAGTGCCAGACCGTGGACCACTTTTACCATTGCCGGGGAGCTGTTTTTT.

The chain employs TRBV4-2 and TRBJ1-1; D may be TRBD1 (6 bases). Trimming shortened V by 0 bases and J by 1 base, and 15 bases separated the two germline ends. The germline gives CDR1 LGHNA, CDR2 YNFKEQ. The CDR3 is 17 amino acids. CDR3 DNA: TGTGCCAGCAGCCAAGATCGAGGGGGGCTGGAGAACACTGAAGCTTTCTTT. It yields the protein CASSQDRGGLENTEAFF.

V and J are TRBV5-1 and TRBJ1-1, with TRBD1 as a possible D gene (6 bases). V lost 4 bases, J lost 5 bases, and 15 bases lay in between. CDR3 size: 14 residues. From germline, CDR1 is SGHRS and CDR2 YFSETQ. The CDR3 loop is CASSVRGSGTEAFF. The CDR3 region has the DNA TGCGCCAGCAGCGTCAGGGGATCTGGGACTGAAGCTTTCTTT.

A single count supports this clonotype. V and J are TRBV14 and TRBJ2-1; TRBD2 agrees at 12 bases. This CDR3 has 17 residues. Germline lookup yields CDR1 SGHDN and CDR2 FVKESK. Trimming took 7 bases from V and 0 from J; bases not matched to a gene: 7. The CDR3 sequence: CASNRLAGESSYNEQFF. CDR3 in DNA: TGTGCCAGCAATCGACTAGCGGGAGAGAGCTCCTACAATGAGCAGTTCTTC.